The 23 T cell receptor beta chains below all came from one sample that was sequenced in a study of human T cells and chemical hapten exposure. Stated time point: patch test 1, 2 weeks after DPC sensitization. The sample's treatment: therapeutic diphenylcyclopropenone sensitization with weekly scalp DPC. A single record per CDR3 protein comes from TCRdb applying MiXCR to the RACE reads. The sample records 150,000 or so distinct CDR3 sequences, roughly 14% being singletons. Sequencing was performed on whole blood, taken in connection with sensitization to the hapten diphenylcyclopropenone (DPC). Receptors were obtained from a woman between 25 and 40 years old with alopecia areata. Some clones in this sample may be carry-over from other donors' samples.

The chain is built from TRBV7-6 and TRBJ2-7, with D unclear. Germline V gives CDR1 SGHVS, CDR2 FNYEAQ. Trimming removed 3 bases from V and 2 bases from J, with 20 bases in between. The CDR3 totals 17 residues. The CDR3 bases are TGTGCCAGCAGCTTGGCCCCCTGGGCAGTCAGAACCTACGAGCAGTACTTC. Its translation is CASSLAPWAVRTYEQYF.

The chain couples TRBV28 to TRBJ1-2; D remains unclear. The CDR3 is 13 amino acids. Germline-derived CDR1 and CDR2 are MDHEN and SYDVKM. V gave up 3 bases and J gave up 5 bases, with 10 bases separating them. Here the CDR3 reads CASSFVGLYGYTF. The CDR3, as DNA: TGTGCCAGCAGTTTCGTAGGGCTTTATGGCTACACCTTC.

This clonotype was counted between two and nine times. The chain joins TRBV5-1 to TRBJ1-2, with D unresolved. CDR3 length: 14 amino acids. Germline CDR1 reads SGHRS; CDR2 reads YFSETQ. The V and J ends lost 1 base and 9 bases respectively, with 16 bases between them. The CDR3 DNA reads as TGCGCCAGCAGCTTGACACCCCCGGATCGACGCTACACCTTC. Its translation: CASSLTPPDRRYTF.

This clonotype has a handful of counts. The chain has TRBV12-3 or TRBV12-4 and TRBJ1-1; no reliable D call. Trimming took off 6 bases at V and 7 bases at J, with 15 bases between the two ends. This CDR3 region has 13 residues. The CDR3 sequence: CASSLTQDFEAFF. The CDR3 nucleotides read TGTGCCAGCAGCCTCACTCAGGACTTTGAAGCTTTCTTT.

This clonotype occurred a few times. The chain has TRBV12-3 or TRBV12-4 and TRBJ2-3, with D hard to call. Trimming cost V 3 bases and J 6 bases, with 13 bases left between them. This CDR3 is 14 amino acids long. The CDR3: CASSFGLQGDTQYF. CDR3 nucleotide sequence: TGTGCCAGCAGTTTCGGTCTGCAAGGGGATACGCAGTATTTT.

This clonotype was observed a handful of times. The CDR3 DNA reads TGCAGTGCTAGAGCTGACGGCATTGAAGCTTTCTTT. This encodes CSARADGIEAFF. This chain links TRBV20-1 with TRBJ1-1; D is unresolved. The CDR3 loop spans 12 amino acids. V dropped 1 base and J dropped 7 bases, with 10 bases sitting between them. Germline V lookup: CDR1 DFQATT, CDR2 SNEGSKA (reference sequence).

This clonotype was observed a few times. The gene calls are TRBV29-1 and TRBJ1-1; TRBD1 agrees at 10 bases. The V and J ends lost 6 bases and 7 bases, in that order; junction bases with no gene match: 2. Germline V lookup: CDR1 SQVTM, CDR2 ANQGSEA. The CDR3 length is 11 residues. The CDR3 reads CSVDRGHEAFF. CDR3 nucleotide sequence: TGCAGCGTCGACAGGGGGCATGAAGCTTTCTTT. Full variable domain (rest looked up from reference TRBV29-1 and TRBJ1-1): SAVISQKPSRDICQRGTSLTIQCQVDSQVTMMFWYRQQPGQSLTLIATANQGSEATYESGFVIDKFPISRPNLTFSTLTVSNMSPEDSSIYLCSVDRGHEAFFGQGTRLTVV.

This clonotype was seen many times. The rearrangement links TRBV28 to TRBJ1-1; D gene uncertain. The CDR3 has 12 amino acids. Germline assignment: CDR1 MDHEN and CDR2 SYDVKM. Trimming removed 6 bases at V and 3 bases at J, with 8 bases between. CDR3 residues: CASSPLYTEAFF. CDR3 DNA sequence: TGTGCCAGCAGCCCTCTGTACACTGAAGCTTTCTTT.

This clonotype was detected a few times. V and J are TRBV28 and TRBJ2-1; the D gene is possibly TRBD1 (6 bases). Germline-derived CDR1 and CDR2 are MDHEN and SYDVKM. Trimming cost V 5 bases and J 0 bases, with 11 bases left between them. The CDR3 is 15 residues long. The CDR3 DNA reads TGTGCCAGCAGTCCCCTGGGGGCCTCCTACAATGAGCAGTTCTTC. Encoded protein: CASSPLGASYNEQFF.

This clonotype was observed a few times. The gene calls are TRBV7-8 and TRBJ1-2; D gene uncertain. Looked up from germline, CDR1 is SGHVS and CDR2 is FQNEAQ. The CDR3 has 13 residues. Trimming shortened V by 1 base and J by 6 bases, and 9 bases separated the two germline ends. The CDR3 region has the DNA TGTGCCAGCAGCTTAGTTCGGAAGGATGGCTACACCTTC. Encoded protein: CASSLVRKDGYTF.

Ten or more counts support this clonotype. V is TRBV7-9 and J is TRBJ1-1, with D possibly TRBD1 on 5 matching bases. CDR3 length: 13 residues. CDR1 is SEHNR and CDR2 is FQNEAQ in the germline V gene (reference sequence). Trimming removed 8 bases from V and 2 bases from J, with 12 bases in between. This CDR3 reads CASVGDVNTEAFF. DNA of the CDR3: TGTGCCAGCGTCGGGGACGTCAACACTGAAGCTTTCTTT.

The V gene is TRBV6-5, the J gene TRBJ2-7; 8 nucleotides align to TRBD1. From germline, CDR1 is MNHEY and CDR2 SVGAGI. The CDR3 sequence is 15 residues long. V lost 2 bases to trimming and J lost 1 base; unmatched junction nucleotides: 4. The CDR3 region is CASSYGGQESYEQYF. The CDR3 DNA follows: TGTGCCAGCAGTTACGGGGGACAGGAGTCCTACGAGCAGTACTTC.

The gene calls are TRBV3-1 and TRBJ2-3, with D unresolved. The CDR3 covers 13 residues. Germline CDR1 is LGHDT and CDR2 is YNNKEL (reference sequence). Trimming stripped 4 bases from V and 6 bases from J, with 11 bases between. CDR3 in amino acids: CASSLWSADTQYF. The CDR3 bases are TGTGCCAGCAGCCTCTGGAGCGCGGATACGCAGTATTTT.

V usage is TRBV29-1 and J usage is TRBJ1-2, with D uncertain. V gave up 6 bases and J gave up 8 bases, with 16 bases separating them. CDR1 is SQVTM, CDR2 ANQGSEA, per germline. The CDR3 is 12 amino acids. This CDR3 reads CSVETTSGGYTF. CDR3 nucleotides: TGCAGCGTCGAAACTACTTCCGGGGGCTACACCTTC. The full variable domain, its missing parts supplied by reference TRBV29-1 and TRBJ1-2, is SAVISQKPSRDICQRGTSLTIQCQVDSQVTMMFWYRQQPGQSLTLIATANQGSEATYESGFVIDKFPISRPNLTFSTLTVSNMSPEDSSIYLCSVETTSGGYTFGSGTRLTVV.

About this clonotype itself: A read error may be the cause here, since a much bigger clone is one base away. J is TRBJ1-1 and V is TRBV11-2; possibly TRBD1 for D (5 bases). From germline, CDR1 is SGHAT and CDR2 FQNNGV. The CDR3 consists of 16 residues. The germline V and J ends were trimmed by 0 bases and 4 bases, with 15 bases remaining between them. The CDR3 sequence is CASSLDLGVVITEAFF. The CDR3 DNA sequence: TGTGCCAGCAGCTTAGATTTAGGGGTCGTGATCACTGAAGCTTTCTTT.

This clonotype was counted at least ten times. The chain has TRBV28 and TRBJ2-2, with D uncertain. CDR1 is MDHEN and CDR2 is SYDVKM in the germline V gene. The ends were cut back, 1 base at V and 8 bases at J, with 5 bases in the middle. The CDR3 runs to 12 residues. CDR3 amino acids: CASSLYGGELFF. The CDR3 nucleotides read TGTGCCAGCAGTTTATACGGTGGGGAGCTGTTTTTT.

The rearrangement links TRBV20-1 to TRBJ2-3, with 10 nucleotides matching TRBD2. The germline V gene encodes CDR1 DFQATT and CDR2 SNEGSKA (reference sequence). V was pared by 2 bases and J by 6 bases, with 2 bases of the junction left unmatched. The CDR3 has 13 residues. The CDR3 bases are TGCAGTGCTAGATATAGCGGGGGGGATACGCAGTATTTT. Its protein product is CSARYSGGDTQYF.

The V gene is TRBV15, the J gene TRBJ2-2; TRBD1 matches 8 bases. The CDR3 has 15 amino acids. V lost 5 bases and J lost 2; bases outside the gene matches: 4. In germline, CDR1 is LNHNV, CDR2 YYDKDF (reference sequence). The chain's CDR3 is CATSGDRGNTGELFF. CDR3 sequence (DNA): TGTGCCACCAGCGGCGACAGGGGAAACACCGGGGAGCTGTTTTTT.

The CDR3 sequence is CSAREVRAGGYSNQPQHF. CDR3 nucleotides: TGCAGTGCTAGAGAGGTCAGGGCAGGGGGTTATAGCAATCAGCCCCAGCATTTT. V is TRBV20-1 and J is TRBJ1-5, with TRBD1 matching over 7 bases. Germline CDR1 and CDR2: DFQATT and SNEGSKA (reference sequence). This CDR3 has 18 amino acids. With V trimmed by 0 bases and J by 0 bases, 11 bases remained unmatched.

This chain uses TRBV7-8 with TRBJ2-1, with TRBD2 matching over 12 bases. The CDR3 runs to 17 residues. The germline CDR1 and CDR2 sequences are SGHVS and FQNEAQ. Trimming cost V 2 bases and J 7 bases; bases outside gene matches: 9. CDR3 coding DNA: TGTGCCAGCAGCTTAATTCTTCTAGCGGGAGGGATAAATGAGCAGTTCTTC. Translating it yields CASSLILLAGGINEQFF.

This chain joins TRBV7-2 and TRBJ1-6, with unresolved D. Trimming stripped 0 bases from V and 5 bases from J, with 11 bases between. Germline V gene sequence: CDR1 SGHTA, CDR2 FQGNSA. This CDR3 contains 16 residues. The CDR3 DNA reads TGTGCCAGCAGCTTAGCAGGGCCAGAAAATAATTCACCCCTCCACTTT. This encodes CASSLAGPENNSPLHF.

A few counts support this clonotype. The V call is TRBV2, the J call TRBJ1-5; 10 nucleotides align to TRBD1. The CDR3 runs 14 residues. Trimming at V came to 4 bases and at J to 6 bases, leaving 3 bases not matched to a gene. The germline gives CDR1 SNHLY, CDR2 FYNNEI. In DNA, the CDR3 is TGTGCCAGCAGTGGGGACAGGGGCACTCAGCCCCAGCATTTT. This encodes CASSGDRGTQPQHF.

This clonotype showed up just a few times. The chain recombines TRBV10-3 with TRBJ1-6; TRBD1 matches 8 bases. CDR3 size: 14 residues. J gave up 9 bases and V 3 bases, and 4 bases lay outside the gene matches. CDR1 is ENHRY and CDR2 is SYGVKD in the germline V gene. The CDR3 bases are TGTGCCATCAGTGACGACAGGGGTGGTTCACCCCTCCACTTT. As protein: CAISDDRGGSPLHF.